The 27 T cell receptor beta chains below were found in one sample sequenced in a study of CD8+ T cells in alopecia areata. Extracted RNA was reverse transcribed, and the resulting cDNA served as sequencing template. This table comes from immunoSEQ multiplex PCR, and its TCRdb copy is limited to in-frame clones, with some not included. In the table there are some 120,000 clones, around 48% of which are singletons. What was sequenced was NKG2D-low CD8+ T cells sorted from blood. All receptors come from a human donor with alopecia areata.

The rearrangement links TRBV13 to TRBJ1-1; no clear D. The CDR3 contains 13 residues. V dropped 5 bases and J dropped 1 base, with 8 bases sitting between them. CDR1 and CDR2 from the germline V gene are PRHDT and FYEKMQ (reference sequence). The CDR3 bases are TGTGCCAGCAGCCTCAGAGAGAACACTGAAGCTTTCTTT. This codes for CASSLRENTEAFF.

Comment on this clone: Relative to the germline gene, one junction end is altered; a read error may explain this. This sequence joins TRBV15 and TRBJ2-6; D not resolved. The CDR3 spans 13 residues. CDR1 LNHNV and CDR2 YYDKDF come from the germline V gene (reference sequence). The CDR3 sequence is CATSRDGANVLTF. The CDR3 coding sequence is TGTGCCACCAGCCGAGATGGGGCCAACGTCCTGACTTTC.

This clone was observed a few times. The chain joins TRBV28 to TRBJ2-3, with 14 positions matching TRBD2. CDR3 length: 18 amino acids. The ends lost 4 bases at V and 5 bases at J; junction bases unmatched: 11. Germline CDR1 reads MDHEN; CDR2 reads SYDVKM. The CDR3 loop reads CASSSPRLAGGRGDTQYF. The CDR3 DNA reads TGTGCCAGCAGTTCCCCTCGACTAGCGGGGGGGCGTGGAGATACGCAGTATTTT.

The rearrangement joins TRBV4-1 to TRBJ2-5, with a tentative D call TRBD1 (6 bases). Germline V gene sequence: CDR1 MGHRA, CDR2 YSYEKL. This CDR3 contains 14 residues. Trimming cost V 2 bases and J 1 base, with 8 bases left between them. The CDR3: CASSQTGSQETQYF. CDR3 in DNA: TGCGCCAGCAGCCAAACAGGGAGCCAAGAGACCCAGTACTTC.

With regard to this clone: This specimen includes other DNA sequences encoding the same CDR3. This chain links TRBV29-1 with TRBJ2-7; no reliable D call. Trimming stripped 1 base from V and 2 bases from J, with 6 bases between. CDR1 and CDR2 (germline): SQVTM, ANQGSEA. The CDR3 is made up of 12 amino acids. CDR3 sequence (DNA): TGCAGCGTTGAAGGCAGAGCCTACGAGCAGTACTTC. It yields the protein CSVEGRAYEQYF.

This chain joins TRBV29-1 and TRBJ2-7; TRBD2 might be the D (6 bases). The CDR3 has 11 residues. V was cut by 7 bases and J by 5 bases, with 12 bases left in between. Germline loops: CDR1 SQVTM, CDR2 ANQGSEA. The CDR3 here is CSAEGGHEQYF. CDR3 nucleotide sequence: TGCAGCGCCGAGGGAGGACACGAGCAGTACTTC.

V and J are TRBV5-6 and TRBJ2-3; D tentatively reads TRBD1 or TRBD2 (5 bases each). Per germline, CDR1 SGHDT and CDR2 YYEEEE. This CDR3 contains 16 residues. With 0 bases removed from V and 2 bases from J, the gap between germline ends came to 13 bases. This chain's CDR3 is CASSLGVGPATDTQYF. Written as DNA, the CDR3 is TGTGCCAGCAGCTTGGGTGTGGGACCAGCCACAGATACGCAGTATTTT.

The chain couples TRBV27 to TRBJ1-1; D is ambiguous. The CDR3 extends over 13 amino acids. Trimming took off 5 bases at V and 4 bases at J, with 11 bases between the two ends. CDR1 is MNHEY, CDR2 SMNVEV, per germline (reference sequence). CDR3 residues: CASSPVMATEAFF. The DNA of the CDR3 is TGTGCCAGCAGTCCCGTGATGGCCACTGAAGCTTTCTTT.

CDR3 DNA: TGTGCCAGCAGCTGGGGAGCAGATACGCAGTATTTT. This codes for CASSWGADTQYF. V is TRBV11-2 and J is TRBJ2-3; D is perhaps TRBD2 (5 bases). Germline V lookup: CDR1 SGHAT, CDR2 FQNNGV. V lost 4 bases and J 4 bases, leaving 6 bases between the germline ends. The CDR3 totals 12 residues.

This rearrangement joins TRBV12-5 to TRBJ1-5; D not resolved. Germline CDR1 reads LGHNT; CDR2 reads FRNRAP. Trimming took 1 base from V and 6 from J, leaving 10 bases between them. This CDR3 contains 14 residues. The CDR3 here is CASGLGHVTQPQHF. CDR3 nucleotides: TGTGCTAGTGGTTTGGGACATGTAACTCAGCCCCAGCATTTT.

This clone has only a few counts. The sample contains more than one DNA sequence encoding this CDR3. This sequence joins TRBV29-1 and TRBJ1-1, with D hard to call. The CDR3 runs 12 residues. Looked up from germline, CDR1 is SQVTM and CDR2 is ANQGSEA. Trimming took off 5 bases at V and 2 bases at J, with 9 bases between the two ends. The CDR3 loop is CSVSYTNTEAFF. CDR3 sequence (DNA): TGCAGCGTTTCGTATACTAACACTGAAGCTTTCTTT.

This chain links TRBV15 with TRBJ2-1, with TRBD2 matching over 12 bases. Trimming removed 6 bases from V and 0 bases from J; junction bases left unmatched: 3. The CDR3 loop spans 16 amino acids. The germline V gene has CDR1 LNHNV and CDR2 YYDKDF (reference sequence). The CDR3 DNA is TGTGCCACCAGGCCGACTAGCGGGAGCTCCTACAATGAGCAGTTCTTC. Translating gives CATRPTSGSSYNEQFF.

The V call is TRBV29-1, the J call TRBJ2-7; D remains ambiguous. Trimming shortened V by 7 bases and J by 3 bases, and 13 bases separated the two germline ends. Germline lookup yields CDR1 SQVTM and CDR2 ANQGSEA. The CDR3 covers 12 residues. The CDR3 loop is CSGVQGDYEQYF. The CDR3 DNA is TGCAGCGGTGTCCAAGGTGACTACGAGCAGTACTTC.

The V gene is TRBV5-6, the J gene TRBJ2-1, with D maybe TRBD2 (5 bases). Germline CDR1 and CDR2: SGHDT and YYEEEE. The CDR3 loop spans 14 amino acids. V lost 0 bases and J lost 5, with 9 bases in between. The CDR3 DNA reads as TGTGCCAGCAGCTTGGCTACGGGGAACAATGAGCAGTTCTTC. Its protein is CASSLATGNNEQFF.

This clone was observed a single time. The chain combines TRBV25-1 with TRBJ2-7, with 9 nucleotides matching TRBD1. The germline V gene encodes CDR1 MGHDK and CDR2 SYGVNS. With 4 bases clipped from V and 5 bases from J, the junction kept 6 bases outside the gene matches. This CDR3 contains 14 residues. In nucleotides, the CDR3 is TGTGCCAGCAGTGCCGGGACAGGGTGGCACGAGCAGTACTTC. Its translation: CASSAGTGWHEQYF.

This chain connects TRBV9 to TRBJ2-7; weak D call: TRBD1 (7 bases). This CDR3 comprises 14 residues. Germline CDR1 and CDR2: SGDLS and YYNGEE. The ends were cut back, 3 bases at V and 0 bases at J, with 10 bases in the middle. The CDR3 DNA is TGTGCCAGCAGCGGGCGGGACAGCTCCTACGAGCAGTACTTC. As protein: CASSGRDSSYEQYF.

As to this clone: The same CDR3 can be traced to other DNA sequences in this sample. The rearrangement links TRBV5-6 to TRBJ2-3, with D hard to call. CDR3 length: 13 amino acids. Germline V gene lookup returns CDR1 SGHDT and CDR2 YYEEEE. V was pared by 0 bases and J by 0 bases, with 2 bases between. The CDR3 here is CASSLGSTDTQYF. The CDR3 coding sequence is TGTGCCAGCAGCTTGGGGAGCACAGATACGCAGTATTTT.

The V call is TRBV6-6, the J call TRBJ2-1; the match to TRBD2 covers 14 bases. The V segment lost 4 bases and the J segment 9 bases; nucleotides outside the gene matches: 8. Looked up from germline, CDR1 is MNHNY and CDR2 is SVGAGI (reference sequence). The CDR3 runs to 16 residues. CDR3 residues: CASSFMTSGGGGEQFF. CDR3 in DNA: TGTGCCAGCAGTTTCATGACTAGCGGGGGGGGTGGTGAGCAGTTCTTC.

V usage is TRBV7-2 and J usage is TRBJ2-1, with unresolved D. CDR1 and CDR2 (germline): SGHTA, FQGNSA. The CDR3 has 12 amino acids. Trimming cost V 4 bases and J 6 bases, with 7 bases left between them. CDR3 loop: CASSSLGNEQFF. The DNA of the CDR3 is TGTGCCAGCAGCTCCTTGGGCAATGAGCAGTTCTTC.

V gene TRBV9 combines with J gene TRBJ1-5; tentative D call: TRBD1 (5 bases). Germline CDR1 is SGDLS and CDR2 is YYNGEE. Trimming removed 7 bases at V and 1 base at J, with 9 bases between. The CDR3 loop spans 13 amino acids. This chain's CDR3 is CASAEGSNQPQHF. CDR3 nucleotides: TGTGCCAGCGCCGAGGGGAGCAATCAGCCCCAGCATTTT.

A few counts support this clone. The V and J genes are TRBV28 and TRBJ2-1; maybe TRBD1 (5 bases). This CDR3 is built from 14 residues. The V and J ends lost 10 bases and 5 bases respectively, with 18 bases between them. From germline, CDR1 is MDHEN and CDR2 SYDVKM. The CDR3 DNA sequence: TGTGCCACCATCGCGACAGAGATTCACAATGAGCAGTTCTTC. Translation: CATIATEIHNEQFF.

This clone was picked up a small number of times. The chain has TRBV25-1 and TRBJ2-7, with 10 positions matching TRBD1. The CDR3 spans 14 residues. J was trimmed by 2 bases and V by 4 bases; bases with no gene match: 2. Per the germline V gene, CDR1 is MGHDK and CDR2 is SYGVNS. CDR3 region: CASSGDRGPYEQYF. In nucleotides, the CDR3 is TGTGCCAGCAGTGGGGACAGGGGTCCCTACGAGCAGTACTTC.

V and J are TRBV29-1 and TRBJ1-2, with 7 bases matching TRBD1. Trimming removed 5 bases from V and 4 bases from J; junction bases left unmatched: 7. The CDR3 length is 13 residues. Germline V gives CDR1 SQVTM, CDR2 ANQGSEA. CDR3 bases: TGCAGCGTTTGGGGAGGGGGCACCTATGGCTACACCTTC. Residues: CSVWGGGTYGYTF.

CDR3 nucleotides: TGCGCCAGCAGCCAAGAAGAAGCGGGGGGCTACGAGCAGTACTTC. This sequence encodes CASSQEEAGGYEQYF. The V call is TRBV4-1, the J call TRBJ2-7, with 9 bases lining up with TRBD2. CDR3 length: 15 amino acids. The germline gives CDR1 MGHRA, CDR2 YSYEKL. V was clipped by 0 bases and J by 3 bases; unmatched bases: 3.

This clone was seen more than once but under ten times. The CDR3 is CASSALDRVAEQYF. The CDR3 bases are TGTGCCAGCAGCGCGCTGGACAGGGTTGCCGAGCAGTACTTC. The chain joins TRBV9 to TRBJ2-7; 8 bases are a match to TRBD1. J lost 6 bases, V lost 3 bases, and 8 bases had no gene match. The CDR3 runs 14 residues. Germline CDR1 reads SGDLS; CDR2 reads YYNGEE.

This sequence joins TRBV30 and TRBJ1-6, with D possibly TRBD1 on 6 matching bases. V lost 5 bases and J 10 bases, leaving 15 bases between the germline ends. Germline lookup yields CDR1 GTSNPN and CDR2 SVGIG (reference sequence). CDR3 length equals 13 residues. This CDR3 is CAWLPGQGSPLHF. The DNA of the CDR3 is TGTGCCTGGCTCCCCGGGCAGGGGTCACCCCTCCACTTT.

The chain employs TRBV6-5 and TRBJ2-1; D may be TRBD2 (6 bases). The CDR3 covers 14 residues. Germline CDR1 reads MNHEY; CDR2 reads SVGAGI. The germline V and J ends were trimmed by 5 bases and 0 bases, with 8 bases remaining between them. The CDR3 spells CASSPGSSYNEQFF. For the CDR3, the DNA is TGTGCCAGCAGTCCCGGGAGCTCCTACAATGAGCAGTTCTTC.